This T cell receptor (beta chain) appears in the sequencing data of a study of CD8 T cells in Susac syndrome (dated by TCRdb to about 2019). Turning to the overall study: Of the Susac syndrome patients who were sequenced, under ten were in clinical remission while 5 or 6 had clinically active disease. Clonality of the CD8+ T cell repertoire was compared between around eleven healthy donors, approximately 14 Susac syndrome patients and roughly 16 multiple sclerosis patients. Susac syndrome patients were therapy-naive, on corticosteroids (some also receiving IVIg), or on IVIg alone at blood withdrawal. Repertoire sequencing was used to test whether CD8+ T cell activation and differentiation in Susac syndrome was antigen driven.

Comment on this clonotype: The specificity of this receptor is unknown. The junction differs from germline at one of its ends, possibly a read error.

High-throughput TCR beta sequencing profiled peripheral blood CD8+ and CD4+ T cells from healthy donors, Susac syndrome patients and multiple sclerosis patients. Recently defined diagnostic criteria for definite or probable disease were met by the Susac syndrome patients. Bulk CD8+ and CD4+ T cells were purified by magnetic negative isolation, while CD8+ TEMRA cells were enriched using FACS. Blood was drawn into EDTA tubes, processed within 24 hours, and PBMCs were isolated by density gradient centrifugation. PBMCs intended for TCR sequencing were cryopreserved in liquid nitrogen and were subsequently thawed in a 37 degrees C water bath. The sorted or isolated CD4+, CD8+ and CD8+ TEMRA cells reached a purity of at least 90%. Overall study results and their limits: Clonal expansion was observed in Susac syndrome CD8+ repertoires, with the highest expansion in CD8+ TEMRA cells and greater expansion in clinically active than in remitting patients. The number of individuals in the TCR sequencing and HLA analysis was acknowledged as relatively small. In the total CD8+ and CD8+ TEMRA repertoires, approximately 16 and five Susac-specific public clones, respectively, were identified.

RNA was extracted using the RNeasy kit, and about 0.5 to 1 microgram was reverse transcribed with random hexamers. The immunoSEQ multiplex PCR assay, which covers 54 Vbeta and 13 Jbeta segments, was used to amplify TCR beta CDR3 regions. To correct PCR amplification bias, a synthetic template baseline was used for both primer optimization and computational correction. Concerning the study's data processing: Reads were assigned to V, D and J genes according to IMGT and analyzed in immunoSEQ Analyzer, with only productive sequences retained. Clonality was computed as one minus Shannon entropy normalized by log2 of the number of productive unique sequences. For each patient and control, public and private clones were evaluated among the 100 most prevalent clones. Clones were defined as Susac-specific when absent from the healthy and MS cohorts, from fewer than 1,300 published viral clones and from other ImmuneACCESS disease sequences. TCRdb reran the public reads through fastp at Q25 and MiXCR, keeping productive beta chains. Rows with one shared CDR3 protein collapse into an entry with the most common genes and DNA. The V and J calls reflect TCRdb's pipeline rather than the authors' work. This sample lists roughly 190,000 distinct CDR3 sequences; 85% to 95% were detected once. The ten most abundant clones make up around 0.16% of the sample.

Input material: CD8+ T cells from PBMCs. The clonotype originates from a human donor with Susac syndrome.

The CDR3 corresponds to CAISEGTSGTDTQYF. The DNA is TGTGCCATCAGTGAGGGGACTAGCGGCACGGATACGCAGTATTTT. The rearrangement combines TRBV10-3 with TRBJ2-3; 11 central nucleotides agree with TRBD2. CDR1 ENHRY and CDR2 SYGVKD were looked up in the germline V gene. From cysteine to phenylalanine, the CDR3 is 15 amino acids long. The read is trimmed to its CDR3 DNA, 45 bases read in frame from base 1.